These 29 T cell receptor beta chains share one sample of origin, sequenced in a study of T cell responses to AZD1222 COVID-19 vaccine. Assay used: immunoSEQ multiplex PCR; TCRdb lists only in-frame clones, some missing. This sample yields 80,000 to 95,000 clones, of which roughly 80% are seen a single time; 20% to 25% belongs to the top ten. This sample comprised peripheral blood, obtained on day 0 of AZD1222 vaccination. Every receptor here comes from an adult in good health.

The sample holds a few counts of this clone. The chain couples TRBV28 to TRBJ1-1, with D hard to call. The V end was cut by 2 bases, the J end by 1 base, with 5 bases between. Germline CDR1 and CDR2: MDHEN and SYDVKM. This CDR3 region has 13 residues. The CDR3 here is CASSLHTNTEAFF. The CDR3, as DNA: TGTGCCAGCAGTTTACACACGAACACTGAAGCTTTCTTT. The whole variable domain, filled in from reference TRBV28 and TRBJ1-1, reads DVKVTQSSRYLVKRTGEKVFLECVQDMDHENMFWYRQDPGLGLRLIYFSYDVKMKEKGDIPEGYSVSREKKERFSLILESASTNQTSMYLCASSLHTNTEAFFGQGTRLTVV.

The chain uses TRBV19 and TRBJ2-1; the match to TRBD1 covers 11 bases. CDR3 length equals 15 residues. Germline loops: CDR1 LNHDA, CDR2 SQIVND (reference sequence). V was clipped by 8 bases and J by 6 bases; unmatched bases: 9. In DNA form, the CDR3 reads TGTGCCAGTCGTGTAACGGGACAGGGGGGCAATGAGCAGTTCTTC. Amino acid sequence: CASRVTGQGGNEQFF.

The chain couples TRBV9 to TRBJ1-1; D is unclear. Germline-derived CDR1 and CDR2 are SGDLS and YYNGEE. Trimming removed 0 bases at V and 3 bases at J, with 12 bases between. The CDR3 consists of 15 residues. The CDR3 is CASSVGYRKDTEAFF. CDR3 sequence (DNA): TGTGCCAGCAGCGTAGGTTACAGAAAGGACACTGAAGCTTTCTTT.

The rearrangement uses TRBV2 and TRBJ2-5; 8 positions match TRBD1. CDR1 and CDR2 from the germline V gene are SNHLY and FYNNEI. V shed 6 bases and J 3 bases; nucleotides not matched to a gene: 3. This CDR3 is built from 13 residues. The CDR3 DNA follows: TGTGCCAGCAGCCGGGGACAGGAAGAGACCCAGTACTTC. Translated: CASSRGQEETQYF.

This clone was picked up a small number of times. The chain joins TRBV2 to TRBJ2-1; possibly TRBD2 for D (6 bases). V was cut by 4 bases and J by 0 bases, with 16 bases left in between. CDR3 length: 17 amino acids. Germline-derived CDR1 and CDR2 are SNHLY and FYNNEI. In DNA, the CDR3 is TGTGCCAGCAGTGCCCCTTCAAGCGGGCCCTCCTACAATGAGCAGTTCTTC. Translating it yields CASSAPSSGPSYNEQFF.

The gene calls are TRBV24-1 and TRBJ1-5, with TRBD1 as a possible D gene (5 bases). Germline CDR1 reads KGHDR; CDR2 reads SFDVKD. CDR3 length: 16 residues. Trimming took 4 bases from V and 4 from J, leaving 16 bases between them. This chain's CDR3 is CATSDSGQGANQPQHF. DNA for the CDR3: TGTGCCACCAGTGACTCGGGGCAGGGAGCTAATCAGCCCCAGCATTTT.

The rearrangement joins TRBV5-6 to TRBJ2-2, with 9 nucleotides matching TRBD1. With V trimmed by 4 bases and J by 4 bases, 8 bases remained unmatched. This CDR3 is built from 16 residues. Germline CDR1 SGHDT, CDR2 YYEEEE. The CDR3 DNA reads TGTGCCAGCAGCAAGACAGGGGGATCGGCCACCGGGGAGCTGTTTTTT. It yields the protein CASSKTGGSATGELFF. Combining the CDR3 with reference TRBV5-6 and TRBJ2-2 gives the whole variable domain DAGVTQSPTHLIKTRGQQVTLRCSPKSGHDTVSWYQQALGQGPQFIFQYYEEEERQRGNFPDRFSGHQFPNYSSELNVNALLLGDSALYLCASSKTGGSATGELFFGEGSRLTVL.

The rearrangement links TRBV11-2 to TRBJ2-5; TRBD2 matches 12 bases. The V gene's germline CDR1 is SGHAT and CDR2 FQNNGV. CDR3 length: 15 amino acids. V lost 2 bases, J lost 3 bases, and 1 base stayed unmatched. The CDR3 nucleotides are TGTGCCAGCAGCTTAAGGACTAGCGGGGAAGAGACCCAGTACTTC. It yields the protein CASSLRTSGEETQYF.

The chain links TRBV7-6 to TRBJ2-1, with D possibly TRBD1 on 5 matching bases. CDR1 is SGHVS and CDR2 is FNYEAQ in the germline V gene. Trimming cost V 2 bases and J 7 bases, with 15 bases left between them. The CDR3 totals 15 residues. The CDR3 region has the DNA TGTGCCAGCAGCTTACTTGGACAAAGTCGGAATGAGCAGTTCTTC. As protein: CASSLLGQSRNEQFF.

The chain links TRBV19 to TRBJ2-3; 10 nucleotides line up with TRBD2. The CDR3 loop spans 18 amino acids. The trim removed 6 bases at V and 6 bases at J, leaving 18 bases unmatched. Germline assignment: CDR1 LNHDA and CDR2 SQIVND (reference sequence). CDR3 sequence (DNA): TGTGCCAGTAGCTATAACCTACCTAGCGGGAGAAAAGTGGATACGCAGTATTTT. It encodes CASSYNLPSGRKVDTQYF.

The V gene is TRBV10-3, the J gene TRBJ1-1; D unresolved. Germline V gene sequence: CDR1 ENHRY, CDR2 SYGVKD. V was clipped by 6 bases and J by 1 base, with 12 bases between them. The CDR3 is made up of 14 amino acids. CDR3 residues: CAIRYDGRNTEAFF. CDR3 DNA: TGTGCCATCAGGTACGACGGTAGGAACACTGAAGCTTTCTTT.

At least ten counts were recorded for this clone. V is TRBV29-1 and J is TRBJ1-2, with TRBD1 matching 7 bases. This CDR3 contains 12 residues. Trimming at V came to 3 bases and at J to 2 bases, leaving 0 bases not matched to a gene. In germline, CDR1 is SQVTM, CDR2 ANQGSEA. CDR3 sequence (DNA): TGCAGCGTTGAGGACAGGAACTATGGCTACACCTTC. As protein: CSVEDRNYGYTF.

The chain couples TRBV3-1 (or the pseudogene TRBV3-2) to TRBJ2-5, with D uncertain. The germline gives CDR1 LGHDT, CDR2 YNNKEL (reference sequence). V was pared by 0 bases and J by 5 bases, with 4 bases between. This CDR3 comprises 12 residues. Written as DNA, the CDR3 is TGTGCCAGCAGCCAAGATGGGGAGACCCAGTACTTC. It translates to CASSQDGETQYF.

This clone was counted once. The chain has TRBV27 and TRBJ1-1; D not resolved. The CDR3 covers 14 residues. V shed 5 bases and J shed 0 bases, with 10 bases lying between them. The germline V gene encodes CDR1 MNHEY and CDR2 SMNVEV (reference sequence). Written as DNA, the CDR3 is TGTGCCAGCAGTGACGGGAGCATGAACACTGAAGCTTTCTTT. Its translation: CASSDGSMNTEAFF.

This rearrangement joins TRBV24-1 to TRBJ1-1, with 8 bases aligning to TRBD1. CDR3 length: 15 residues. The J segment lost 4 bases and the V segment lost 4 bases, leaving 7 bases of the junction unmatched. Germline CDR1 is KGHDR and CDR2 is SFDVKD. CDR3 in amino acids: CATSDSGQGSTEAFF. CDR3 bases: TGTGCCACCAGTGACTCCGGACAGGGAAGCACTGAAGCTTTCTTT.

This rearrangement joins TRBV28 to TRBJ2-7; D ambiguous. The CDR3 is 16 amino acids. The germline gives CDR1 MDHEN, CDR2 SYDVKM. V gave up 2 bases and J gave up 0 bases, with 14 bases separating them. CDR3 amino acids: CASSLRRPYSSYEQYF. The CDR3 DNA is TGTGCCAGCAGTTTACGTCGGCCGTACAGCTCCTACGAGCAGTACTTC. Full variable domain (missing parts from reference TRBV28 and TRBJ2-7): DVKVTQSSRYLVKRTGEKVFLECVQDMDHENMFWYRQDPGLGLRLIYFSYDVKMKEKGDIPEGYSVSREKKERFSLILESASTNQTSMYLCASSLRRPYSSYEQYFGPGTRLTVT.

The chain carries TRBV11-2 and TRBJ2-3, with 13 bases identical to TRBD2. V gave up 4 bases and J gave up 5 bases; unmatched junction bases: 9. Germline V gene data show CDR1 as SGHAT and CDR2 as FQNNGV. CDR3 length equals 17 residues. The CDR3 protein is CASSSLLAGGSVDTQYF. The DNA of the CDR3 is TGTGCCAGCAGCTCCCTACTAGCGGGAGGGTCTGTAGATACGCAGTATTTT.

This clone occurred once. The gene calls are TRBV5-1 and TRBJ2-7, with TRBD2 as a possible D gene (6 bases). Trimming pared 4 bases from V and 3 bases from J, leaving 14 bases between. CDR3 length equals 14 residues. Germline values: CDR1 SGHRS, CDR2 YFSETQ. The CDR3 coding sequence is TGCGCCAGCAGCCAGCAGGGCGGGATCTACGAGCAGTACTTC. Translated, it gives CASSQQGGIYEQYF.

V gene TRBV14 combines with J gene TRBJ1-4; D may be TRBD1 (6 bases). Trimming cost V 4 bases and J 6 bases, with 15 bases left between them. This CDR3 region has 15 residues. Germline CDR1 SGHDN, CDR2 FVKESK. The CDR3: CASSPHQGRDEKLFF. Written as DNA, the CDR3 is TGTGCCAGCAGCCCTCACCAGGGGAGGGATGAAAAACTGTTTTTT.

V is TRBV28 and J is TRBJ2-3; D possibly corresponds to TRBD1 (6 bases). CDR1 is MDHEN, CDR2 SYDVKM, per germline. CDR3 length equals 19 residues. The germline V and J ends were trimmed by 3 bases and 2 bases, with 24 bases remaining between them. The CDR3 region is CASSFLSWGARGITDTQYF. CDR3 nucleotide sequence: TGTGCCAGCAGTTTTCTTTCTTGGGGAGCGAGGGGGATCACAGATACGCAGTATTTT.

The chain uses TRBV3-1 (or the pseudogene TRBV3-2) and TRBJ2-1, with 15 positions matching TRBD2. Losses at the gene ends were 0 bases for V and 7 bases for J; bases not matched to a gene: 7. CDR1 and CDR2 (germline): LGHDT, YNNKEL (reference sequence). This CDR3 region has 18 residues. The chain's CDR3 is CASSQDPTGTSGRNEQFF. DNA of the CDR3: TGTGCCAGCAGCCAAGATCCAACCGGGACTAGCGGGAGGAATGAGCAGTTCTTC.

The chain joins TRBV5-1 to TRBJ2-1; tentative D call: TRBD1 (6 bases). The CDR3 runs 12 residues. The V and J ends lost 4 bases and 7 bases respectively, with 9 bases between them. The germline gives CDR1 SGHRS, CDR2 YFSETQ. The CDR3 spells CASSVRGNEQFF. The CDR3 DNA reads as TGCGCCAGCAGCGTAAGGGGGAATGAGCAGTTCTTC.

The chain combines TRBV4-2 with TRBJ2-7; 12 bases fit TRBD2. The CDR3 runs 20 residues. V shed 5 bases, J shed 4 bases, and the junction held 21 bases outside the gene matches. The germline V gene has CDR1 LGHNA and CDR2 YNFKEQ. CDR3 in DNA: TGTGCCAGCAGCGAAAATCTACCGGGACAGGGACTAGCGGGTCTATACGAGCAGTACTTC. The encoded protein is CASSENLPGQGLAGLYEQYF.

The CDR3, as DNA: TGTGCCAGCAGCTTGGGACTAGCGGATAGCACAGATACGCAGTATTTT. It encodes CASSLGLADSTDTQYF. The chain is built from TRBV7-2 and TRBJ2-3; TRBD2 aligns across 11 bases. V trimming: 3 bases; J trimming: 0 bases; junction bases outside the gene matches: 2. The V gene's germline CDR1 is SGHTA and CDR2 FQGNSA. CDR3 length equals 16 residues.

This chain connects TRBV29-1 to TRBJ2-1; D is ambiguous. Germline lookup yields CDR1 SQVTM and CDR2 ANQGSEA. This CDR3 has 11 residues. Trimming left V 3 bases short and J 3 bases short, with 3 bases between. CDR3 coding DNA: TGCAGCGTTGAGGTCTACAATGAGCAGTTCTTC. Amino acids: CSVEVYNEQFF.

This chain connects TRBV6-4 to TRBJ2-3; a weak D match, TRBD1 (5 bases). Germline loops: CDR1 MRHNA, CDR2 SNTAGT. Between the trimmed V and J ends, which lost 10 bases and 2 bases, there was a span of 16 bases. This CDR3 contains 14 residues. The CDR3: CATSVQGPTDTQYF. In nucleotides, the CDR3 is TGTGCCACCTCAGTTCAGGGCCCCACAGATACGCAGTATTTT.

This chain connects TRBV28 to TRBJ2-7; the D gene is possibly TRBD2 (5 bases). Germline V lookup: CDR1 MDHEN, CDR2 SYDVKM. The V and J ends lost 8 bases and 3 bases respectively, with 8 bases between them. The CDR3 has 11 residues. CDR3: CASSRGYEQYF. The CDR3 coding sequence is TGTGCCAGCTCCCGGGGCTACGAGCAGTACTTC.

The V and J genes are TRBV6-5 and TRBJ2-5, with D perhaps being TRBD1 or TRBD2 (6 bases each). Trimming cost V 6 bases and J 5 bases, with 19 bases left between them. Looked up from germline, CDR1 is MNHEY and CDR2 is SVGAGI. This CDR3 is 15 amino acids long. The CDR3 region has the DNA TGTGCCAGCAGGGGTAGTATGGGGGCGGGGGAGACCCAGTACTTC. It specifies CASRGSMGAGETQYF.

The chain couples TRBV6-1 to TRBJ1-3; possible D gene TRBD1, 5 bases. CDR3 size: 17 residues. CDR1 MNHNS and CDR2 SASEGT come from the germline V gene. Trimming stripped 2 bases from V and 0 bases from J, with 14 bases between. In DNA form, the CDR3 reads TGTGCCAGCAGTGAACACCTGCGACAGTCCTCTGGAAACACCATATATTTT. Protein: CASSEHLRQSSGNTIYF.